This T cell receptor beta chain was recorded in a study of blood T cell repertoires in COVID-19 (dated by TCRdb to 2019 to 2021). For the study in its entirety: Collaborator samples came from the United States, Italy and Spain and covered acute and convalescent phases of COVID-19. The dataset comprised deeply sampled blood TCRbeta repertoires from subjects exposed to, actively infected with, or recovered from COVID-19. The prospective study material was composed of cDNA or gDNA derived from T cells, B-cell-depleted T cells, or PBMCs. Sample metadata almost always included a de-identified subject ID, COVID-19 status, age in years and sex. The samples were drawn from two sources: the first 160 participants of the ongoing ImmuneRACE study, and about 1,300 subjects contributed by 6 global collaborators. Where HLA class I and class II types were available, the types were taken from metadata supplied by the sample provider, not from assay-based typing. A freely available public database, intended as a resource for researchers studying the immune response to SARS-CoV-2, is where the repertoires were released.

Details on this clone: No cognate antigen has been identified for it. The input lacks base qualities; no much larger clone sits a single base away.

CDR1 and CDR2 are read off the germline V gene as MGHRA and YSYEKL. Trimming costs V 0 bases and J 7 bases, and their ends lie 10 bases apart. The CDR3 runs 14 amino acids, cysteine and phenylalanine included. The only DNA kept is the CDR3, 42 bases in frame from the first base. The immunoSEQ Assay, a bias-controlled multiplex PCR, was used to amplify TCRbeta CDR3 regions from genomic DNA. Regarding the original processing steps: The number of nucleated cells in each sample was estimated by amplification of reference gene primers within the assay. To quantify the absolute abundance of each unique TCRbeta CDR3 rearrangement, sequence reads were collapsed and filtered. For each sample, productive Simpson clonality was calculated by taking the square root of Simpson's diversity index across productive rearrangements. Here the immuneACCESS table is served through TCRdb, limited to in-frame sequences with V and J called. Missing clones are a known gap in these copies; in checked studies unresolved V genes cover under half, and the rest lacks a known reason. V, J and clone size are taken as reported in that table, and D and trimming were inferred from the DNA itself. The sample yields roughly 300,000 clones; roughly 93% were counted once. Clones ranked in the top ten supply 2.3% of the sample.

In the prospective study, participants were roughly 18 to 100 years old, resided in about 25 geographic areas of the United States, and were enrolled through a virtual design. In the prospective study, participants were assigned to cohorts based on the clinical history participants reported in a screening survey and a study questionnaire. Mobile phlebotomists in the prospective study collected whole blood, serum and a nasopharyngeal or oropharyngeal swab from every participant. Over an approximately 2-month period, participants in the prospective study had the option of providing additional blood draws and questionnaires. Before DNA extraction, blood samples from the prospective study were shipped at room temperature or frozen. The paper's findings and limits, for the study overall: How much clinical and demographic metadata was included differed by source and by participant, and the metadata was provided uncurated.

The sequence links TRBV4-1 to TRBJ2-1; the D gene is unclear. The sample comprised PBMCs or T cells enriched from blood (not recorded which). This receptor was obtained from a woman between 40 and 55 years old with acute COVID-19. The DNA reads TGCGCCAGCAGCCAAGAGGTGACTTTGAATGAGCAGTTCTTC. The encoded protein is CASSQEVTLNEQFF.